Presented here are 20 T cell receptor beta chains from one specimen sequenced in a study of response to subunit inactivated influenza vaccine. TCRdb re-called the RT-PCR reads through MiXCR, storing one row per CDR3 protein. The repertoire includes about 610,000 distinct CDR3 sequences, approximately 14% of them detected once, and over 8.5% sits in the top ten. The source material was PBMCs from blood, sampled roughly 12 days after vaccination. All receptors derive from a man aged 50 to 59 who received an inactivated influenza vaccine.

In this sample, this clonotype turned up many times. The chain carries TRBV6-5 and TRBJ2-2; D remains unclear. The CDR3 contains 12 residues. The germline V and J ends were trimmed by 6 bases and 3 bases, with 5 bases remaining between them. Per the germline V gene, CDR1 is MNHEY and CDR2 is SVGAGI. CDR3 bases: TGTGCCAGCAGGGATCACACCGGGGAGCTGTTTTTT. Its protein is CASRDHTGELFF.

The rearrangement links TRBV6-6 to TRBJ1-2, with D perhaps TRBD1 (6 bases). CDR3 length: 13 residues. Trimming removed 6 bases from V and 7 bases from J, with 15 bases in between. Germline CDR1 and CDR2: MNHNY and SVGAGI (reference sequence). CDR3 DNA sequence: TGTGCCAGCAGCACCGGGACACAACTTGGCTACACCTTC. Encoded protein: CASSTGTQLGYTF.

V gene TRBV29-1 combines with J gene TRBJ1-2; TRBD1 might be the D (5 bases). This CDR3 is built from 13 residues. V lost 3 bases to trimming and J lost 5 bases, with 13 bases between them. Germline CDR1 SQVTM, CDR2 ANQGSEA. CDR3 sequence: CSVDWQGEYGYTF. For the CDR3, the DNA is TGCAGCGTTGACTGGCAGGGAGAGTATGGCTACACCTTC.

This clonotype has ten or more counts. The gene calls are TRBV29-1 and TRBJ2-3; 8 bases are a match to TRBD1. The CDR3 spans 13 residues. CDR1 and CDR2 (germline): SQVTM, ANQGSEA. V lost 3 bases to trimming and J lost 1 base; unmatched junction nucleotides: 0. The chain's CDR3 is CSVEDRGTDTQYF. CDR3 sequence (DNA): TGCAGCGTTGAGGACAGGGGCACAGATACGCAGTATTTT.

The rearrangement links TRBV27 to TRBJ2-3, with D uncertain. Trimming removed 5 bases at V and 2 bases at J, with 14 bases between. CDR3 length equals 15 residues. The germline CDR1 and CDR2 sequences are MNHEY and SMNVEV (reference sequence). DNA of the CDR3: TGTGCCAGCAGTCCCACGGGCTACCACACAGATACGCAGTATTTT. Translated: CASSPTGYHTDTQYF.

V is TRBV5-5 and J is TRBJ1-4; D ambiguous. The CDR3 covers 15 residues. Trimming pared 0 bases from V and 6 bases from J, leaving 12 bases between. Germline V gene data show CDR1 as SGHKS and CDR2 as YYEKEE (reference sequence). The CDR3 region is CASSLVVGRHEKLFF. The CDR3 DNA follows: TGTGCCAGCAGCTTGGTCGTCGGGAGGCATGAAAAACTGTTTTTT. The whole variable domain, remainder taken from reference TRBV5-5 and TRBJ1-4, is DAGVTQSPTHLIKTRGQQVTLRCSPISGHKSVSWYQQVLGQGPQFIFQYYEKEERGRGNFPDRFSARQFPNYSSELNVNALLLGDSALYLCASSLVVGRHEKLFFGSGTQLSVL.

The chain has TRBV5-5 and TRBJ1-1, with a possible D match to TRBD1 (5 bases). V gave up 2 bases and J gave up 2 bases, with 13 bases separating them. Germline V lookup: CDR1 SGHKS, CDR2 YYEKEE (reference sequence). This CDR3 comprises 15 residues. In DNA, the CDR3 is TGTGCCAGCAGCTTTTCCGGGACGGCAAACACTGAAGCTTTCTTT. Its protein is CASSFSGTANTEAFF.

This clonotype has a handful of counts. The J gene is TRBJ2-5, the V gene TRBV28, with D possibly TRBD2 on 6 matching bases. V dropped 7 bases and J dropped 5 bases, with 14 bases sitting between them. The germline gives CDR1 MDHEN, CDR2 SYDVKM. The CDR3 runs to 13 residues. The CDR3 nucleotides are TGTGCCAGCACCTCGGGAGCGGAGGAGACCCAGTACTTC. This translates into CASTSGAEETQYF.

This clonotype has more than one count but fewer than ten. The chain links TRBV30 to TRBJ2-5, with D possibly being TRBD1 (5 bases). The CDR3 has 11 residues. Trimming took 5 bases from V and 2 from J, leaving 6 bases between them. CDR1 is GTSNPN and CDR2 is SVGIG in the germline V gene (reference sequence). The CDR3 sequence: CAWGQQETQYF. CDR3 in DNA: TGTGCCTGGGGACAACAAGAGACCCAGTACTTC.

This clonotype was observed a handful of times. The chain combines TRBV15 with TRBJ2-7; 8 bases are shared with TRBD1. V lost 3 bases, J lost 3 bases, and 7 bases stayed unmatched. CDR3 length: 15 residues. Germline V gene data show CDR1 as LNHNV and CDR2 as YYDKDF (reference sequence). The CDR3 nucleotides are TGTGCCACCAGCAGTGGACAGGGCTCAAGCTACGAGCAGTACTTC. This translates into CATSSGQGSSYEQYF.

This clonotype was counted many times. In nucleotides, the CDR3 is TGTGCCAGCTGTGAGGGGGGCGCGGTCCGGCCCAATGAGCAGTTCTTC. Protein product: CASCEGGAVRPNEQFF. The V and J genes are TRBV3-1 and TRBJ2-1, with D perhaps being TRBD1 or TRBD2 (6 bases each). The CDR3 sequence is 16 residues long. Germline CDR1 LGHDT, CDR2 YNNKEL (reference sequence). Between the trimmed V and J ends, which lost 8 bases and 6 bases, there was a span of 23 bases.

This chain links TRBV5-1 with TRBJ2-6; the match to TRBD1 covers 8 bases. The CDR3 length is 18 residues. Germline-derived CDR1 and CDR2 are SGHRS and YFSETQ. V was pared by 1 base and J by 0 bases, with 6 bases of the junction left unmatched. The CDR3 protein is CASSLRSGQGSGANVLTF. In DNA, the CDR3 is TGCGCCAGCAGCTTGAGGAGCGGACAGGGCTCTGGGGCCAACGTCCTGACTTTC.

This clonotype was observed many times. The genes are TRBV29-1 and TRBJ2-7; D perhaps matches TRBD1 (7 bases). Germline V gene sequence: CDR1 SQVTM, CDR2 ANQGSEA. V dropped 0 bases and J dropped 1 base, with 10 bases sitting between them. There are 14 residues in the CDR3. This CDR3 reads CSVEERDSSYEQYF. CDR3 coding DNA: TGCAGCGTTGAAGAGCGGGACAGTTCCTACGAGCAGTACTTC.

This clonotype was seen a few times. This rearrangement joins TRBV11-2 to TRBJ2-3, with 15 bases lining up with TRBD2. With V trimmed by 5 bases and J by 0 bases, 6 bases remained unmatched. Germline assignment: CDR1 SGHAT and CDR2 FQNNGV. The CDR3 runs 18 residues. CDR3 in DNA: TGTGCCAGCAGCGGCCGGACTAGCGGGAGGGATAGCACAGATACGCAGTATTTT. This gives the protein CASSGRTSGRDSTDTQYF.

The rearrangement joins TRBV5-1 to TRBJ2-7; weak D call: TRBD1 (6 bases). The CDR3 consists of 14 residues. V was pared by 3 bases and J by 3 bases, with 13 bases between. Germline V gene sequence: CDR1 SGHRS, CDR2 YFSETQ. CDR3 sequence reads: CASSWTKDSYEQYF. As DNA, the CDR3 is TGCGCCAGCAGCTGGACCAAGGACAGCTACGAGCAGTACTTC.

There are a few counts of this clonotype. This chain joins TRBV14 and TRBJ2-7; a weak D match, TRBD2 (5 bases). CDR1 is SGHDN and CDR2 is FVKESK in the germline V gene. The CDR3 runs 13 residues. With 2 bases removed from V and 7 bases from J, the gap between germline ends came to 12 bases. The CDR3 loop reads CASSQFERGEQYF. The CDR3 region has the DNA TGTGCCAGCAGCCAATTCGAGAGAGGGGAGCAGTACTTC.

The V gene is TRBV9, the J gene TRBJ2-5, with TRBD2 matching over 11 bases. J gave up 1 base and V 2 bases, and 10 bases lay outside the gene matches. Germline V lookup: CDR1 SGDLS, CDR2 YYNGEE. This CDR3 is 18 amino acids long. In DNA form, the CDR3 reads TGTGCCAGCAGCGTGGGACTAGCGGAGGGAGGGGCCCAAGAGACCCAGTACTTC. Translation: CASSVGLAEGGAQETQYF.

This rearrangement joins TRBV6-2 or TRBV6-3 to TRBJ2-1, with 8 bases aligning to TRBD2. Looked up from germline, CDR1 is MNHEY and CDR2 is SVGEGT. J gave up 11 bases and V 6 bases, and 6 bases lay outside the gene matches. The CDR3 consists of 12 residues. CDR3 bases: TGTGCCAGCAGACCCACTAGCGGCCAGCAGTTCTTC. Protein sequence: CASRPTSGQQFF.

This clonotype has a count of ten or more. The V call is TRBV6-5, the J call TRBJ1-1, with a weak D call TRBD1 (5 bases). The V and J ends lost 0 bases and 4 bases respectively, with 9 bases between them. Germline V lookup: CDR1 MNHEY, CDR2 SVGAGI. The CDR3 runs 14 residues. CDR3 sequence reads: CASSYSGVRTEAFF. CDR3 nucleotide sequence: TGTGCCAGCAGTTACTCGGGGGTTCGCACTGAAGCTTTCTTT.

This chain uses TRBV5-1 with TRBJ2-5, with D possibly matching TRBD2 (6 bases). Trimming removed 4 bases at V and 5 bases at J, with 18 bases between. The CDR3 consists of 15 residues. CDR1 and CDR2 (germline): SGHRS, YFSETQ. The CDR3 loop is CASSPAGIGAETQYF. The CDR3 region has the DNA TGCGCCAGCAGCCCCGCGGGGATTGGCGCGGAGACCCAGTACTTC.